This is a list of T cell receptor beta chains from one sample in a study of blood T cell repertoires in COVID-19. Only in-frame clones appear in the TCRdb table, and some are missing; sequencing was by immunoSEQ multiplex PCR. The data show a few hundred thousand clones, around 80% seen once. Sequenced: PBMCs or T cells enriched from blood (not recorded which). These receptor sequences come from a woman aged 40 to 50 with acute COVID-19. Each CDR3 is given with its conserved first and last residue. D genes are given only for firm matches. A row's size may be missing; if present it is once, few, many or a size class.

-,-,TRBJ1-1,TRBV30,TGTGCCTGGAGGAAGACAGGTCGGGGCGCTGAAGCTTTCTTT,CAWRKTGRGAEAFF
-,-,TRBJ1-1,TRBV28,TGTGCCAGCATGGTGACAGATATAGGCACTGAAGCTTTCTTT,CASMVTDIGTEAFF
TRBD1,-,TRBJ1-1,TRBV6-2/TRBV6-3,TGTGCCAGCAGCCGACTGGATATCACCTACAGGGGAAACACTGAAGCTTTCTTT,CASSRLDITYRGNTEAFF
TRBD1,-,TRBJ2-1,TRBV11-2,TGTGCCAGCAGCCCCGGACAGGGGGCCTACAATGAGCAGTTCTTC,CASSPGQGAYNEQFF
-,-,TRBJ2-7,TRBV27,TGTGCCAGCAGTTTATCGGCGGGATCCTACGAGCAGTACTTC,CASSLSAGSYEQYF
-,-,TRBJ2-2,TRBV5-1,TGCGCCAGCAGCTTGGATGGGCACCGGAACACCGGGGAGCTGTTTTTT,CASSLDGHRNTGELFF
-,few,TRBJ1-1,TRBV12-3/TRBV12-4,TGTGCCAGCAGTAAAGAACGGGGGGCTGAAGCTTTCTTT,CASSKERGAEAFF
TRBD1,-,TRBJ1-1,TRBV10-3,TGTGCCATCAGTGAGTCGGGGACAGGGGGAACTGAAGCTTTCTTT,CAISESGTGGTEAFF
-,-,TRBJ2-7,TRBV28,TGTGCCAGCAGTTGGAGATACGAGCAGTACTTC,CASSWRYEQYF
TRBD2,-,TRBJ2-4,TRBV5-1,TGCGCCAGCAGCTTGTCTCCTAGCGGGAGGGAAGGCAAAAACATTCAGTACTTC,CASSLSPSGREGKNIQYF
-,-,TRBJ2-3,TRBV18,TGTGCCAGCTCACCATCCGGGGTGGAAGATACGCAGTATTTT,CASSPSGVEDTQYF
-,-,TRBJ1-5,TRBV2,TGTGCCAGCGGAACAGGGAGCTATAGCAATCAGCCCCAGCATTTT,CASGTGSYSNQPQHF
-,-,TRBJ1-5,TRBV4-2,TGTGCCAGCAGCCAAGAACCCGGGCAGCCCCAGCATTTT,CASSQEPGQPQHF
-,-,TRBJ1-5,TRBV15,TGTGCCACCAGCAGAGACCAGGGTGGCAATCAGCCCCAGCATTTT,CATSRDQGGNQPQHF
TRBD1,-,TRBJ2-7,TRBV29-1,TGCAGCGTGGTAAGGGGGACAGGAGGCTCCTACGAGCAGTACTTC,CSVVRGTGGSYEQYF
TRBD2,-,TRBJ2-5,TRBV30,TGTGCCTGGAGTGTAAGACTAGCGGGGGTTGAGACCCAGTACTTC,CAWSVRLAGVETQYF
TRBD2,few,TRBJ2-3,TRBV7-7,TGTGCTAGCAGCTTAGCGCTAGCGGCCGCAGATACGCAGTATTTT,CASSLALAAADTQYF
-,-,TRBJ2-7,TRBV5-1,TGCGCCAGCAGCAAGGGACTCAGCTACGAGCAGTACTTC,CASSKGLSYEQYF
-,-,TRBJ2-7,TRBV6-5,TGTGCCAGCAGGGTCGCAGGGGAAAACTACGAGCAGTACTTC,CASRVAGENYEQYF
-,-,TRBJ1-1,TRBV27,TGTGCCAGCATAGGGGGAACTGAAGCTTTCTTT,CASIGGTEAFF
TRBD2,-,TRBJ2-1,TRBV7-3,TGTGCCAGCAGTACTAGCGGGACCTTCAATGAGCAGTTCTTC,CASSTSGTFNEQFF
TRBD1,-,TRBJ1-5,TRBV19,TGTGCCAGTCGAACAGGGGGCTCGAGCAATCAGCCCCAGCATTTT,CASRTGGSSNQPQHF
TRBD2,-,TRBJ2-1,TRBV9,TGTGCCAGCAGCGCAGAGACCGGGACTAGCGTGTACAATGAGCAGTTCTTC,CASSAETGTSVYNEQFF
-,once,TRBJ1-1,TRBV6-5,TGTGCCAGCATGTTTGACATAGTGAACACTGAAGCTTTCTTT,CASMFDIVNTEAFF
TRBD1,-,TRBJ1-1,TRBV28,TGTGCCAGCAGTTTTCAGGGGGTGAACACTGAAGCTTTCTTT,CASSFQGVNTEAFF
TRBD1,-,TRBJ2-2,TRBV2,TGTGCCAGCAGGACGGGGACAGTCACCGGGGAGCTGTTTTTT,CASRTGTVTGELFF
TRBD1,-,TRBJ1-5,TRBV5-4,TGTGCCAGCAGCTTACAGGGGGCGAGCAATCAGCCCCAGCATTTT,CASSLQGASNQPQHF
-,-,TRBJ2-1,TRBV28,TGTGCCAGCAGTGGGCGGGGGCGGTTAAATGAGCAGTTCTTC,CASSGRGRLNEQFF
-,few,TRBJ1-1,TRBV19,TGTGCCAGTAGTATGGGCGTGGTGGCTGAAGCTTTCTTT,CASSMGVVAEAFF
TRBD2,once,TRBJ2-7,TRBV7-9,TGTGCCAGCAGCCCGAGTCCACTAGCGGGGGGGTACGAGCAGTACTTC,CASSPSPLAGGYEQYF
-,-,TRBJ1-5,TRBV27,TGTGCCAGCAGTTTATGGGGGGGCGGTCAGCCCCAGCATTTT,CASSLWGGGQPQHF
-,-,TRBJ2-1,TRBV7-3,TGTGCCAGCAGCCCCCTTGAAAGGGGCAATGAGCAGTTCTTC,CASSPLERGNEQFF
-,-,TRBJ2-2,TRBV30,TGTGCCTGGAGGGTCAAGGGGGCGAACACCGGGGAGCTGTTTTTT,CAWRVKGANTGELFF
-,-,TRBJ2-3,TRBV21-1,TGTGCCAGCAGCAAGCTGCCGGGACTAGAAGCAGATACGCAGTATTTT,CASSKLPGLEADTQYF
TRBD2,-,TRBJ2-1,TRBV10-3,TGTGCCATATCCGACCTAGAAGCGGGAGGGTACACAGGTGAGCAGTTCTTC,CAISDLEAGGYTGEQFF
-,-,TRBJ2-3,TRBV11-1,TGTGCCAGCAGAGGTTATCGGGGAACCACAGATACGCAGTATTTT,CASRGYRGTTDTQYF
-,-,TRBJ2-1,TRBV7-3,TGTGCCAGCAGCATCCTACAGGGAAATGAGCAGTTCTTC,CASSILQGNEQFF
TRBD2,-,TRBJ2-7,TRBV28,TGTGCCAGCTCTCAAAGCGGGAGTGAGGCCTACGAGCAGTACTTC,CASSQSGSEAYEQYF
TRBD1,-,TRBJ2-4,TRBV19,TGTGCCAGTTCGAAGGGACAGGGGAGTATTCAGTACTTC,CASSKGQGSIQYF
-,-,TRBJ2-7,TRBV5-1,TGCGCCAGCAGCTTGGGTACCTACGAGCAGTACTTC,CASSLGTYEQYF
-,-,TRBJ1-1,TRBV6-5,TGTGCCAGCGGGAGGCAAAGAAGGGACACTGAAGCTTTCTTT,CASGRQRRDTEAFF
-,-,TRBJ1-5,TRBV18,TGTGCCAGCTCACACCGACAGCATGATCAGCCCCAGCATTTT,CASSHRQHDQPQHF
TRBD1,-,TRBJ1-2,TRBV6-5,TGTGCCAGCAGTAACGGACAGGGTGGAAACTATGGCTACACCTTC,CASSNGQGGNYGYTF
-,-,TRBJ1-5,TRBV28,TGTGCCAGCAGTTTGGAGCAGAGCAATCAGCCCCAGCATTTT,CASSLEQSNQPQHF
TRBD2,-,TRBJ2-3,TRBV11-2,TGTGCCAGCAGCCCTTGGACTAGCGCCACAGATACGCAGTATTTT,CASSPWTSATDTQYF
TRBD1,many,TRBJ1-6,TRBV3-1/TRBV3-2,TGTGCCAGCAGCCAAGGGGGACAGGTTTACTCCTATAATTCACCCCTCCACTTT,CASSQGGQVYSYNSPLHF
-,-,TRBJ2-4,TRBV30,TGTGCCTGGAGTTCAAAGGACCGGGAGCGGTGGAACATTCAGTACTTC,CAWSSKDRERWNIQYF
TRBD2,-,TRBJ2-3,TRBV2,TGTGCCAGCAGACCACCCTTGGACAGGGGTTTAGCGGGGGGGCCAGATACGCAGTATTTT,CASRPPLDRGLAGGPDTQYF
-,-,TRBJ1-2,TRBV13,TGTGCCAGCAGCTTAGTTTCAGTTGGCTACACCTTC,CASSLVSVGYTF
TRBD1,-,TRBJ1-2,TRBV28,TGTGCCAGCAGCCATGGGACAGCTACCAGAGGCTACACCTTC,CASSHGTATRGYTF
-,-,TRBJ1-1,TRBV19,TGTGCCAGTAGCGGACAGAACACTGAAGCTTTCTTT,CASSGQNTEAFF
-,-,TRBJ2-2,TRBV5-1,TGCGCCAGCAGCTTGGTGGGACTTTACACCGGGGAGCTGTTTTTT,CASSLVGLYTGELFF
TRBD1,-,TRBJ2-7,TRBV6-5,TGTGCCAGCAGTACCGACAGGGGCTACGAGCAGTACTTC,CASSTDRGYEQYF
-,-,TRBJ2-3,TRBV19,TGTGCCAGTAGTAATGTTGGCATGACAGATACGCAGTATTTT,CASSNVGMTDTQYF